This T cell receptor beta chain emerged from a study of T-cell memory formation after mild COVID-19. At the level of the study: Largely, the TCR clusters proved donor specific.

TCRdb re-derived calls from the 5' RACE reads in MiXCR, one entry per CDR3 protein. Seen here are hundreds of thousands of distinct CDR3 sequences, 12% to 15% observed once, and the top ten hold 20% to 25%. The study, taken as a whole, reports: Mainly in CM and EM were contracting CD4+ clones; CD8+ were in EMRA. Later expanders leaned toward CD4+, whereas clones contracting from day 15 to 85 were balanced CD4/CD8. Memory cells collected pre-infection included some clones that later responded, suggesting cross-reactive memory joined.

Per germline, CDR1 SQVTM and CDR2 ANQGSEA. This CDR3 has 14 amino acids. Trimming took off 2 bases at V and 3 bases at J, with 14 bases between the two ends. Regarding this clonotype: Antigen unknown.

The clonotype originates from a man aged 18 to 35 who had mild COVID-19 (a few samples of this study predate the infection). Cell type and time point are not known. The specimen sequenced was PBMCs or a T cell subset sorted from them (not recorded which). The chain recombines TRBV29-1 with TRBJ2-7, with D maybe TRBD1 (6 bases). CDR3: CSVEKRGHGYEQYF. CDR3 nucleotide sequence: TGCAGCGTTGAAAAAAGGGGACACGGCTACGAGCAGTACTTC.